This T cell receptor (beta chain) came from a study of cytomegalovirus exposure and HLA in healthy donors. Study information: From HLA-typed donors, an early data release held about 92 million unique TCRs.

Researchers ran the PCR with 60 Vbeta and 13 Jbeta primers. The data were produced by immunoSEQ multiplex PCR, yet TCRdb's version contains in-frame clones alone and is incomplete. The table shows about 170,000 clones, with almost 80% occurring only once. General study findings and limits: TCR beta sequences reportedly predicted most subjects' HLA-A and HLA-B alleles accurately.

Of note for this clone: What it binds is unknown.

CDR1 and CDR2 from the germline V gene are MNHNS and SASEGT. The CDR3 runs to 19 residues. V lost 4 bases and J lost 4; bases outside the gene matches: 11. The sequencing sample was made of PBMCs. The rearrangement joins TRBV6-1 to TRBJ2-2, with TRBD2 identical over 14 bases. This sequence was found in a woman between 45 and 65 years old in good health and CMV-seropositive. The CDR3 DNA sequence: TGTGCCAGCAGTGCGTGGGGATCGACTAGCGGGGGGGCCACCGGGGAGCTGTTTTTT. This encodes CASSAWGSTSGGATGELFF.